This T cell receptor (beta chain) was sequenced for a study of T cell changes during pregnancy in multiple sclerosis. V was pared by 6 bases and J by 6 bases, with 2 bases of the junction left unmatched. The CDR3 is made up of 13 amino acids. Germline assignment: CDR1 WSHSY and CDR2 SAAADI. Assay used: immunoSEQ multiplex PCR; TCRdb lists only in-frame clones, some missing. The sample comprises around 69,000 clones, around 93% of which are singletons, and roughly 2.3% rests with the top ten. This clonotype originated in a female donor with multiple sclerosis, enrolled in a pregnancy study. The J gene is TRBJ2-7, the V gene TRBV10-2, with 13 nucleotides matching TRBD2. The source material was peripheral blood, sampled in the first trimester of pregnancy. CDR3 bases: TGCGCCAGCAGGGGACTAGCGGGATCCGAGCAGTACTTC. Its protein product is CASRGLAGSEQYF.